Shown below are 8 T cell receptor beta chains from a single sample sequenced in a study of spatial heterogeneity in lung cancer. Time point described: blood at routine non-recurrence follow-up after resection. The sequenced material consisted of unsorted whole RNA from tumor, nontumor lung or frozen PBMC. TCRdb analysed the 5' RACE reads with MiXCR anew, one entry per CDR3 protein. The sample lists 45,000 to 65,000 distinct CDR3 sequences, about 7.4% seen once, with roughly 37% in the top ten. This sample comprised PBMCs, obtained at follow-up. The receptors were sampled from a female donor with early-stage non-small cell lung cancer.

This chain links TRBV7-9 with TRBJ1-2, with D hard to call. Trimming removed 3 bases at V and 2 bases at J, with 7 bases between. CDR1 and CDR2 from the germline V gene are SEHNR and FQNEAQ (reference sequence). The CDR3 sequence is 13 residues long. The CDR3 is CASSFSANYGYTF. The CDR3 DNA is TGTGCCAGCAGCTTCAGCGCGAACTATGGCTACACCTTC.

The table lists this clonotype with a few counts. The V and J genes are TRBV3-1 and TRBJ2-7; D is unresolved. Germline V CDR1 and CDR2: LGHDT, YNNKEL (reference sequence). The CDR3 spans 12 residues. V was pared by 1 base and J by 2 bases, with 3 bases between. The DNA of the CDR3 is TGTGCCAGCAGCCAAGGGACCTACGAGCAGTACTTC. Protein sequence: CASSQGTYEQYF.

This clonotype was recorded a few times. The chain links TRBV11-2 to TRBJ2-3; the match to TRBD2 covers 8 bases. The germline gives CDR1 SGHAT, CDR2 FQNNGV. The CDR3 covers 15 residues. With V trimmed by 5 bases and J by 3 bases, 7 bases remained unmatched. This CDR3 is CASSRSGGATDTQYF. For the CDR3, the DNA is TGTGCCAGCAGCCGCTCCGGGGGGGCAACAGATACGCAGTATTTT.

The chain couples TRBV10-2 to TRBJ2-5; weak D call: TRBD2 (6 bases). The V end was cut by 3 bases, the J end by 1 base, with 21 bases between. CDR1 WSHSY and CDR2 SAAADI come from the germline V gene. The CDR3 spans 18 residues. The CDR3 loop is CASSEGGATVVGQETQYF. The DNA for the CDR3 is TGCGCCAGCAGTGAAGGAGGGGCTACGGTAGTGGGCCAAGAGACCCAGTACTTC.

V is TRBV2 and J is TRBJ2-5; D gene unclear. This CDR3 region has 14 residues. V shed 0 bases and J shed 1 base, with 6 bases lying between them. Looked up from germline, CDR1 is SNHLY and CDR2 is FYNNEI. The CDR3 here is CASSEAYSQETQYF. CDR3 nucleotides: TGTGCCAGCAGTGAAGCTTACAGCCAAGAGACCCAGTACTTC.

This clonotype showed up many times. The chain joins TRBV7-8 to TRBJ2-3; tentatively, D is TRBD1 (5 bases). This CDR3 contains 15 residues. The germline gives CDR1 SGHVS, CDR2 FQNEAQ. Trimming stripped 5 bases from V and 4 bases from J, with 16 bases between. CDR3 nucleotide sequence: TGTGCCAGCAGCCCGCCGGGTAAGGGGCCAGATACGCAGTATTTT. Its translation is CASSPPGKGPDTQYF.

This clonotype was seen a handful of times. The chain recombines TRBV5-1 with TRBJ2-3; tentatively, D is TRBD2 (6 bases). Trimming cost V 5 bases and J 5 bases, with 12 bases left between them. The CDR3 is 13 residues long. Looked up from germline, CDR1 is SGHRS and CDR2 is YFSETQ. CDR3 in amino acids: CASRRDLGDTQYF. Written as DNA, the CDR3 is TGCGCCAGCAGAAGGGACTTGGGAGATACGCAGTATTTT.

This rearrangement joins TRBV20-1 to TRBJ1-2, with no clear D. Trimming took 6 bases from V and 0 from J, leaving 17 bases between them. This CDR3 region has 15 residues. CDR1 and CDR2 from the germline V gene are DFQATT and SNEGSKA (reference sequence). The chain's CDR3 is CSAFPGSGTNYGYTF. DNA for the CDR3: TGCAGTGCCTTTCCCGGCTCCGGGACTAACTATGGCTACACCTTC.